The subject of this entry is one TCR beta chain. Its antigen is not identified. The sample comes from a study of CD8 T cells in ankylosing spondylitis. Quantitative 5'-RACE with molecular barcodes produced the TCR beta libraries. TCRdb processed the 5' RACE reads anew with MiXCR; each CDR3 protein has one entry. Among 350,000 to 450,000 distinct CDR3 sequences listed, 25% to 30% were seen once. Study-level results: Both synovial fluid and blood in reactive arthritis had previously been reported to carry some motif variants. Clones linked to the disease showed a CD8+ phenotype. They occurred at relatively low frequencies in peripheral blood. Matched synovial fluid from ankylosing spondylitis patients was reported to be enriched for disease-linked clones. Made up of eight or nine highly homologous variants, a TCR beta motif appeared characteristic of ankylosing spondylitis blood.

The V segment lost 4 bases and the J segment 4 bases; nucleotides outside the gene matches: 9. The germline CDR1 and CDR2 sequences are SEHNR and FQNEAQ (reference sequence). The CDR3 consists of 16 residues. The chain combines TRBV7-9 with TRBJ2-2; the match to TRBD1 covers 7 bases. The sequenced sample consisted of blood, either unsorted or a sorted T cell fraction (not recorded which). This TCR came from a male donor with ankylosing spondylitis. The CDR3 nucleotides are TGTGCCAGCAGCTCCTTGGGACAGCGCGGCACCGGGGAGCTGTTTTTT. Encoded protein: CASSSLGQRGTGELFF.